The present TCR beta chain was sequenced within a study of identical twins (dated by TCRdb to 2016 to 2017). Study-level background: To test whether fetal clonotypes persist, this study deep-sequenced TCR alpha and beta repertoires from monozygotic twins, from unrelated adults of various ages, and from cord blood. To rule out contamination, the twin experiments were replicated at different times with different library preparation protocols. The paper's findings and limits, for the study overall: Invariant T cells such as MAIT and iNKT could partly confound zero-insertion analyses, though diverse VJ usage argued against this for most clonotypes. Out-of-frame TCR alpha sequences shared between twins showed an excess of low generation-probability sequences compared with coincidental sharing between unrelated individuals. Abundant cord blood beta clonotypes carried fewer insertions; young adult naive repertoires showed a weaker similar trend, while memory repertoires showed none. Out-of-frame TCR alpha sharing in monozygotic twins was systematically underestimated by recombination models, whereas sharing between unrelated individuals was in agreement with the recombination models. Because the same donors could not be followed over many years, the conclusions depended on cross-sectional statistical analysis. The excess sharing between twins in beta out-of-frame sequences was weaker because fewer shared sequences reduced the signal-to-noise ratio.

Turning to this clonotype: The antigen it binds to is not known. No much larger clonotype is one base removed from it; base qualities were not supplied.

As encoded in the germline V gene, CDR1 is MDHEN while CDR2 is SYDVKM. There are 15 amino acids in the CDR3, from cysteine to phenylalanine inclusive. Only the CDR3 portion is preserved as DNA: 45 bases, with reading frame beginning at the first base. Trimming leaves V shorter by 5 bases and J shorter by 4 bases, with the junction holding 8 bases beyond the gene matches. Only healthy Caucasian donors were included. Three pairs of female monozygotic twins, all aged roughly 18 to 29 years, made up the twin cohort. The RNA used for TCR libraries was isolated from peripheral blood mononuclear cells. The library came from 5' RACE. The sequencer was an Illumina HiSeq 2000. A universal primer binding site was added through template switching, and the final cDNA carried a unique molecular identifier so that TCR cDNA molecules could be counted accurately. First-strand cDNA for TCR alpha and beta chains was synthesized from specific primers in the conserved constant-segment region. To control for contamination, every cDNA library was double barcoded, receiving both a SMART-Mk sample barcode and Illumina barcodes. TruSeq adapter sequences, together with Illumina sample barcodes, were added in two successive PCR steps. The TCR alpha and beta cDNA libraries were sequenced on the Illumina HiSeq platform using custom primers. Under the source paper's analysis protocol: Unique molecular identifiers were extracted from raw reads with MiGEC, and CDR3 positions were determined with MiXCR. For each individual, recombination models were inferred using an EM algorithm with the repgenHMM and IGoR tools. The analysis of shared clonotypes was done with the tcR package in R, with sharing normalized by the product of cloneset sizes. To study raw recombination free of thymic and clonal selection effects, out-of-frame nonproductive sequences were analyzed. TCRdb applied fastp at Q25 and MiXCR to the public reads, then kept only in-frame beta chains. Each CDR3 protein gets just one entry, which takes the most common genes and DNA from the rows behind it. The V and J calls follow TCRdb's processing rather than the paper's. The sample has 500,000 to 700,000 distinct CDR3 sequences on record, around 7.5% of them singletons. The top ten hold 1.6% of the sample.

Another study also made use of these data, one on yellow fever vaccine responses in identical twins. The second publication reports: According to the authors, in identical twins the way T cells responded to vaccination appeared partly convergent and partly personalized. The study precisely tracked vaccine-responding T cell clones in identical twins.

This TCR was recovered from a young woman in good health. The chain uses TRBV28 and TRBJ1-2, with TRBD1 identical over 9 junction bases. Sequences were obtained from PBMCs. Here the CDR3 is given as CASSQTGTGTYGYTF. The sequenced DNA is TGTGCCAGCAGTCAAACCGGGACAGGGACCTATGGCTACACCTTC.